Listed below are T cell receptor beta chains from one sample, sequenced in a study of identifying expanded T cells in peripheral blood. Libraries were prepared by immunoSEQ multiplex PCR; TCRdb keeps only in-frame clonotypes and omits some of them. The table shows about 84,000 clones, with approximately 84% occurring only once. Specimen: blood. These receptors all stem from a person aged 18 to 75 in good health. The CDR3 runs from the conserved cysteine through the conserved F or W. Fields, in order: CDR3 DNA, CDR3 protein, J gene, V gene, clone size, D gene. A D gene is named only where the DNA matches it firmly. Some rows mark clone size as missing; the rest say once, few, many or name a class of expanded clone.

TGTGCCTGGAGTCGGGGCAGGGGCGATGGCTACACCTTC,CAWSRGRGDGYTF,TRBJ1-2,TRBV30,.,.
TGTGCCAGCAGCTTAGTCGCCTCCAGGATCGGTTCACCCCTCCACTTT,CASSLVASRIGSPLHF,TRBJ1-6,TRBV7-2,.,.
TGTGCCAGCAGCCAAGGTTCGGGCAGTTACTATGGCTACACCTTC,CASSQGSGSYYGYTF,TRBJ1-2,TRBV14,.,.
TGTGCCAGCAGCTTGTTGCGGACCGTTGGAAACACCATATATTTT,CASSLLRTVGNTIYF,TRBJ1-3,TRBV5-7,.,.
TGTGCCAGCAGCTTGGAAGGGGACACTGAAGCTTTCTTT,CASSLEGDTEAFF,TRBJ1-1,TRBV7-3,few,.
TGCGCCAGTTCACAGGGGTTAGGGCAGCCCCAGCATTTT,CASSQGLGQPQHF,TRBJ1-5,TRBV10-2,medium-sized,TRBD1
TGTGCCAGCTCAATGGGGACAGCCTACGAGCAGTACTTC,CASSMGTAYEQYF,TRBJ2-7,TRBV18,.,TRBD1
TGTGCCAGCAGGCTTTCTCACAGGGGCGAGACCCAGTACTTC,CASRLSHRGETQYF,TRBJ2-5,TRBV6-1,.,TRBD1
TGTGCCAGCAGCTCCAACACTGAAGCTTTCTTT,CASSSNTEAFF,TRBJ1-1,TRBV6-5,.,.
TGTGCCAGTAGTATCGCCCGGACATCCCCCTACGAGCAGTACTTC,CASSIARTSPYEQYF,TRBJ2-7,TRBV19,.,.
TGCGCCAGCGGTTTCGGGGGGGGCCCTGACGGGAATACGCAGTATTTT,CASGFGGGPDGNTQYF,TRBJ2-3,TRBV4-1,.,TRBD2
TGTGCCAGCAGAGAACCTTATGGCTACACCTTC,CASREPYGYTF,TRBJ1-2,TRBV6-4,.,.
TGTGCCAGCAGTGTCTTTGGGACAGGGGACTCCTATAATTCACCCCTCCACTTT,CASSVFGTGDSYNSPLHF,TRBJ1-6,TRBV6-1,.,TRBD1
TGCGCCAGCAGCTTGACAGGGGCTAGCTCCTACAATGAGCAGTTCTTC,CASSLTGASSYNEQFF,TRBJ2-1,TRBV5-1,.,TRBD1
TGTGCCAGCAGCTTAGGGACGACAGGGGTAAGAACAGATACGCAGTATTTT,CASSLGTTGVRTDTQYF,TRBJ2-3,TRBV7-9,.,TRBD1
TGTGCCAGCAGTTCGCGACACACCGGGGAGCTGTTTTTT,CASSSRHTGELFF,TRBJ2-2,TRBV28,.,.
TGCGCCAGTAGCCGGGACCCAGGGGGCACTGAAGCTTTCTTT,CASSRDPGGTEAFF,TRBJ1-1,TRBV5-1,once,TRBD1
TGTGCCAGTCGGGGTGGCACCGGGGAGCTGTTTTTT,CASRGGTGELFF,TRBJ2-2,TRBV11-3,.,.
TGTGCCAGCAGCCCATCACAGGTAGCAACTAATGAAAAACTGTTTTTT,CASSPSQVATNEKLFF,TRBJ1-4,TRBV7-9,.,.
TGTGCCAGCAGCGGTAGGATCAGTAACTATGGCTACACCTTC,CASSGRISNYGYTF,TRBJ1-2,TRBV5-6,.,.
TGCAGCGTTGAAAAATACGGTGGTAGCGTGAACACTGAAGCTTTCTTT,CSVEKYGGSVNTEAFF,TRBJ1-1,TRBV29-1,.,.
TGTGCCAGCAGCGTATCAGGGGGGGCAGTAGAGACCCAGTACTTC,CASSVSGGAVETQYF,TRBJ2-5,TRBV9,.,.
TGTGCCAGCAGCCGCGAGGGGCTAGCACCCTACGAGCAGTACTTC,CASSREGLAPYEQYF,TRBJ2-7,TRBV7-9,.,.
TGTGCCAGCAGCAGCCGGGACAGGAGTCAGGAGACCCAGTACTTC,CASSSRDRSQETQYF,TRBJ2-5,TRBV7-9,.,TRBD1
TGTGCCAGCAGCTTGGGCAGACGGACGAGCTCCTACAATGAGCAGTTCTTC,CASSLGRRTSSYNEQFF,TRBJ2-1,TRBV5-4,.,.
TGTGCCAGTAGTATGTCCCTGACAGCCTACGAGCAGTACTTC,CASSMSLTAYEQYF,TRBJ2-7,TRBV19,.,.
TGTGCCAGCAGCTTAGGATACAGCAACTATGGCTACACCTTC,CASSLGYSNYGYTF,TRBJ1-2,TRBV7-9,.,.
TGCGCCAGCAGCCGAATACAGGAGGGATCACCCCTCCACTTT,CASSRIQEGSPLHF,TRBJ1-6,TRBV4-3,few,.
TGTGCCAGCAGCGTCCAGGGAGCCGAGCAGTACTTC,CASSVQGAEQYF,TRBJ2-7,TRBV11-2,few,.
TGTGCCAGTAGTATACTGTGGGGAGAGACCCAGTACTTC,CASSILWGETQYF,TRBJ2-5,TRBV19,.,.
TGTGCCAGCAGCTTAGTTCCCACAGGGAGCTCTCGAAACACCATATATTTT,CASSLVPTGSSRNTIYF,TRBJ1-3,TRBV7-2,.,.
TGCGCCAGCAGCCAAGATATGGGCAGGGGGCTCTCTGGGGCCAACGTCCTGACTTTC,CASSQDMGRGLSGANVLTF,TRBJ2-6,TRBV4-3,few,TRBD1
TGCAGCGTTCGAGGGGGCGACAGGGACCCCTACGAGCAGTACTTC,CSVRGGDRDPYEQYF,TRBJ2-7,TRBV29-1,.,TRBD1
TGTGCCAGCAGCCAGAGTGGCGGTCCCTACGAGCAGTACTTC,CASSQSGGPYEQYF,TRBJ2-7,TRBV5-5,.,.
TGTGCCAGCGAGGGAGGGAAGCACGAGGCAGCTTTCTTT,CASEGGKHEAAFF,TRBJ1-1,TRBV6-6,.,.
TGTGCCAGTTCGAGAGGCAGTAGCTCCTACAATGAGCAGTTCTTC,CASSRGSSSYNEQFF,TRBJ2-1,TRBV19,.,.
TGTGCCAGCAGCCTTCGTTCGAAGGGGTATGGCTACACCTTC,CASSLRSKGYGYTF,TRBJ1-2,TRBV6-5,.,.
TGTGCCAGCAGCGTAAGGACTAGCGGGGGGGCAGGCACAGATACGCAGTATTTT,CASSVRTSGGAGTDTQYF,TRBJ2-3,TRBV9,.,TRBD2